The clone carrying this TCR beta chain was counted ten times or more. Antigen specificity is unknown. At one of its ends the junction is not consistent with the germline gene, which may arise from a read error. The data belong to a study of early T cells in non-severe SARS-CoV-2 infection. The CDR3 is 14 amino acids. General study results and limits: Private and CD4 specificities were missed by VDJdb matching, which favored anti-spike CD8 responses.

Molecules of cDNA were individually given unique molecular identifiers that were attached to them. TCRdb re-called the 5' RACE reads through MiXCR, storing one row per CDR3 protein. The sample yields about 46,000 distinct CDR3 sequences, 5% to 5.5% seen once. Sequences were derived from whole blood, sampled at baseline. The V and J genes are TRBV12-3 or TRBV12-4 and TRBJ1-1; D is possibly TRBD1 (6 bases). The TCR comes from an adult who was a healthcare worker with PCR-confirmed SARS-CoV-2 infection or an uninfected control (not recorded which). The CDR3 loop reads CASSRPLGASEAFF. In nucleotides, the CDR3 is TGTGCCAGCAGCAGGCCTCTGGGGGCGTCTGAGGCTTTCTTT.